The 6 T cell receptor beta chains reported below all come from one sample, sequenced in a study of T cell clonotyping in hematopoietic cell transplantation. Measured with immunoSEQ multiplex PCR; TCRdb has only the in-frame clones, and not every one. The sample comprises tens of thousands of clones, approximately 95% of which are singletons, and nearly 0.95% rests with the top ten. Sequences were obtained from peripheral blood mononuclear cells. The receptors come from a man aged 30 to 39 in good health. Some clones in this sample may be carry-over from other donors' samples.

This sequence joins TRBV6-6 and TRBJ2-7, with no clear D. Trimming removed 2 bases from V and 3 bases from J, with 8 bases in between. The CDR3 has 13 amino acids. Germline loops: CDR1 MNHNY, CDR2 SVGAGI (reference sequence). The CDR3 reads CASSYTNNYEQYF. The CDR3, as DNA: TGTGCCAGCAGTTACACGAATAACTACGAGCAGTACTTC.

This sequence joins TRBV6-5 and TRBJ1-2; D gene ambiguous. Trimming removed 3 bases at V and 4 bases at J, with 12 bases between. Germline V gene sequence: CDR1 MNHEY, CDR2 SVGAGI. The CDR3 runs to 14 residues. CDR3 nucleotide sequence: TGTGCCAGCAGTTATAGAATAGAAGGCTATGGCTACACCTTC. It is translated as CASSYRIEGYGYTF.

As for this clone: The sample carries other DNA sequences with the same CDR3. The chain carries TRBV5-1 and TRBJ1-2; 7 positions agree with TRBD1. The CDR3 runs to 14 residues. Per the germline V gene, CDR1 is SGHRS and CDR2 is YFSETQ. V was pared by 3 bases and J by 8 bases, with 10 bases of the junction left unmatched. CDR3 in amino acids: CASSSVTGSYGYTF. The CDR3 DNA follows: TGCGCCAGCAGCTCCGTGACAGGGAGCTACGGCTACACCTTC.

This chain joins TRBV6-5 and TRBJ2-7, with D perhaps matching TRBD1 (6 bases). This CDR3 has 15 amino acids. Germline-derived CDR1 and CDR2 are MNHEY and SVGAGI. The V gene lost 5 bases and the J gene lost 3 bases, with 17 bases spanning the gap. CDR3: CASSIRQVQSYEQYF. The CDR3 DNA reads TGTGCCAGCAGTATTCGACAGGTTCAAAGCTACGAGCAGTACTTC.

The chain has TRBV2 and TRBJ1-5, with 8 bases matching TRBD1. V shed 7 bases and J 7 bases; nucleotides not matched to a gene: 9. The germline V gene has CDR1 SNHLY and CDR2 FYNNEI. The CDR3 runs to 14 residues. The CDR3 nucleotides are TGTGCCAGCACCATAGACAGGGGAGGACAGCCCCAGCATTTT. The encoded protein is CASTIDRGGQPQHF.

Here the CDR3 DNA reads TGTGCCAGATCGGGGGGGCCGGGCACAGATACGCAGTATTTT. Translation gives CARSGGPGTDTQYF. J is TRBJ2-3 and V is TRBV7-2; the match to TRBD2 covers 8 bases. J was trimmed by 1 base and V by 9 bases; bases with no gene match: 6. This CDR3 has 14 residues. In germline, CDR1 is SGHTA, CDR2 FQGNSA.